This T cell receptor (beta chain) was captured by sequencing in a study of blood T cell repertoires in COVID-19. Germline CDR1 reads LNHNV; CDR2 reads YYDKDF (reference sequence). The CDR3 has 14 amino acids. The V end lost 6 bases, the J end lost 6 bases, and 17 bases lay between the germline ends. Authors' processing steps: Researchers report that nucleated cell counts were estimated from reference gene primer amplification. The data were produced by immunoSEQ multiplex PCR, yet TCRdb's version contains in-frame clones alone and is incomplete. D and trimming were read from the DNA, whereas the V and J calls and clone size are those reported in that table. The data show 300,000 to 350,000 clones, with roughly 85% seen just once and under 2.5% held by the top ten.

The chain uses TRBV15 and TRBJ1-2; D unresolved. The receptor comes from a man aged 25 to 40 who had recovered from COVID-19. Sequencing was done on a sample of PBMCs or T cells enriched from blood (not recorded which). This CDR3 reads CATRPRRNMDGYTF. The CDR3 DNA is TGTGCCACCAGACCTAGACGGAACATGGATGGCTACACCTTC. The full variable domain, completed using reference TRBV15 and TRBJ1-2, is DAMVIQNPRYQVTQFGKPVTLSCSQTLNHNVMYWYQQKSSQAPKLLFHYYDKDFNNEADTPDNFQSRRPNTSFCFLDIRSPGLGDTAMYLCATRPRRNMDGYTFGSGTRLTVV.